Sequencing of this TCR beta chain was carried out in a study of graft-versus-host responses after intestinal transplantation. Study as a whole: Isolated intestinal, liver-intestinal, or multivisceral transplants had been given to the recipients. Every transplant recipient was induced with anti-thymocyte globulin, then maintained on tacrolimus and steroids for two to four years.

For this clone: Its target is not known.

Findings and caveats of the study: Elevated graft-versus-host to host-versus-graft clonal ratios in allografts were recorded for patients with graft-donor T cell macrochimerism.

Germline CDR1 is KGHSH and CDR2 is LQKENI. Losses at the gene ends were 3 bases for V and 1 base for J; bases not matched to a gene: 3. The CDR3 totals 15 residues. Sequencing used immunoSEQ multiplex PCR; TCRdb keeps in-frame clones, though not all of them. The sample lists around 97,000 clones; 91% were seen once. The clonotype originates from a human donor who was the organ donor for an intestinal transplant. The genes are TRBV18 and TRBJ1-1, with TRBD1 identical over 9 bases. The source material was unstimulated CD4+ T cells sorted from spleen or lymph node cells, sampled before transplant. CDR3 bases: TGTGCCAGCTCACCTTGGACAGGGGAGAACACTGAAGCTTTCTTT. Protein sequence: CASSPWTGENTEAFF.